This is a list of T cell receptor beta chains from one sample in a study of cytomegalovirus exposure and HLA in healthy donors. The assay was immunoSEQ multiplex PCR, and TCRdb's table has in-frame clones only and misses some. The sample records 160,000 or so clones, around 80% being singletons. Sample: PBMCs. These receptors originate from a man between 18 and 29 years old in good health and CMV-seronegative. The CDR3 runs from the conserved cysteine through the conserved F or W. Fields, in order: clone size, D gene, J gene, V gene, CDR3 DNA, CDR3 protein. The D gene is left open where the match is weak. Size values are once, few and many counts, or a class for expanded clones, and some rows have none.

clone_size: once; d_call: NA; j_call: TRBJ1-2; v_call: TRBV5-1; cdr3_nt: TGCGCCAGCAGCTTGGCGGGGAGTTGGGGCTACACCTTC; cdr3_aa: CASSLAGSWGYTF
clone_size: NA; d_call: TRBD1; j_call: TRBJ1-2; v_call: TRBV4-2; cdr3_nt: TGTGCCAGCAGCCAAATGTTTAGGGACAGGGCCTATGGCTACACCTTC; cdr3_aa: CASSQMFRDRAYGYTF
clone_size: NA; d_call: NA; j_call: TRBJ2-7; v_call: TRBV21-1; cdr3_nt: TGTGCCAGCAGCAGGGAAGGACTAGCGGGGGGCCTCTACGAGCAGTACTTC; cdr3_aa: CASSREGLAGGLYEQYF
clone_size: NA; d_call: TRBD1; j_call: TRBJ1-2; v_call: TRBV28; cdr3_nt: TGTGCCAGCAGGATCGGGCAGGGGGACGGCTACACCTTC; cdr3_aa: CASRIGQGDGYTF
clone_size: NA; d_call: NA; j_call: TRBJ1-1; v_call: TRBV20-1; cdr3_nt: TGCAGTGCTGGAGCGGACACTGAAGCTTTCTTT; cdr3_aa: CSAGADTEAFF
clone_size: NA; d_call: TRBD2; j_call: TRBJ2-1; v_call: TRBV18; cdr3_nt: TGTGCCAGCTCACCACCGAGCGGGGGGTACTACAATGAGCAGTTCTTC; cdr3_aa: CASSPPSGGYYNEQFF
clone_size: NA; d_call: TRBD1; j_call: TRBJ2-2; v_call: TRBV7-9; cdr3_nt: TGTTCCAGCAGCCCTCCCGGGACAGGGTACACCGGGGAGCTGTTTTTT; cdr3_aa: CSSSPPGTGYTGELFF
clone_size: NA; d_call: NA; j_call: TRBJ1-6; v_call: TRBV30; cdr3_nt: TGTGCCTGGAGCGGCAGGGGCTCCTATAATTCACCCCTCCACTTT; cdr3_aa: CAWSGRGSYNSPLHF
clone_size: NA; d_call: TRBD1; j_call: TRBJ1-4; v_call: TRBV5-6; cdr3_nt: TGTGCCAGCAGCTCAACAGGGGGCGGTGAAAAACTGTTTTTT; cdr3_aa: CASSSTGGGEKLFF
clone_size: NA; d_call: TRBD2; j_call: TRBJ2-5; v_call: TRBV11-2; cdr3_nt: TGTGCCAGCAGCTTACCTAGCGGGGGGTTACAAGAGACCCAGTACTTC; cdr3_aa: CASSLPSGGLQETQYF
clone_size: NA; d_call: NA; j_call: TRBJ1-6; v_call: TRBV5-1; cdr3_nt: TGCGCCAGCAGCTCTGGTGGGGGCGCGGTCTCCTCACCCCTCCACTTT; cdr3_aa: CASSSGGGAVSSPLHF